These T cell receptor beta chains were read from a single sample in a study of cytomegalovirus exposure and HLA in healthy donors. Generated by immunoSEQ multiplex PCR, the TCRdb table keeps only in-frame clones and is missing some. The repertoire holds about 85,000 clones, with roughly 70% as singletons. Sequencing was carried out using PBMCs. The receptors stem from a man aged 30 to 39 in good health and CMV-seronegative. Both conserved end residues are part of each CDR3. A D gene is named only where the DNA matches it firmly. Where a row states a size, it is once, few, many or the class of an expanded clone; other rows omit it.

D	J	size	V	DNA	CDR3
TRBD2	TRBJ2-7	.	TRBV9	TGTGCCAGCAGCGGGGGTAGCGGGAGCGACTACGAGCAGTACTTC	CASSGGSGSDYEQYF
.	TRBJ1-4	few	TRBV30	TGTGCCTGGAAGGGGCTCTCGGCCCCCTCTAATGAAAAACTGTTTTTT	CAWKGLSAPSNEKLFF
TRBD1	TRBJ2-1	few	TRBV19	TGTGCCAGCCAACAGGGGAACAATGAGCAGTTCTTC	CASQQGNNEQFF
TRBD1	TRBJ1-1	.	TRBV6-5	TGTGCCAGCAGCAATGGACAGGCGGGGGCTTTCTTT	CASSNGQAGAFF
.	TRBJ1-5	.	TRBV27	TGTGCCAGCAGCCGCGGGGGCAATCAGCCCCAGCATTTT	CASSRGGNQPQHF
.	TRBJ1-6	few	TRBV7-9	TGTGCCAGCAGCTTAGGCGGCAGGGATGCAGGTTCACCCCTCCACTTT	CASSLGGRDAGSPLHF
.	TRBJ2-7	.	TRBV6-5	TGTGCCAGCAGTAACCCGGGGGGCCACGAGCAGTACTTC	CASSNPGGHEQYF
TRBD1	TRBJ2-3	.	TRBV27	TGTGCCAGCAGAAGTCAGGGGGCAGGAACAGATACGCAGTATTTT	CASRSQGAGTDTQYF
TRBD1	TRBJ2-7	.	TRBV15	TGTGCCACCGGCCTAGACCGGGACAGAATCTCCTACGAGCAGTACTTC	CATGLDRDRISYEQYF
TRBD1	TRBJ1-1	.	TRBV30	TGTGCCAGCGGACAGGGAGGGATGAACACTGAAGCTTTCTTT	CASGQGGMNTEAFF
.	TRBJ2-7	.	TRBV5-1	TGCGCCAGCAGCCAGGACACCTACGAGCAGTACTTC	CASSQDTYEQYF
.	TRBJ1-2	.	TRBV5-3	TGTGCCAGAAGCACCAACGGAAGCGGCTATGGCTACACCTTC	CARSTNGSGYGYTF
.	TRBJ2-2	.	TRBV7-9	TGTGCCAGCAGCCCACCAGGACTTTCACGGGAGCTGTTTTTT	CASSPPGLSRELFF
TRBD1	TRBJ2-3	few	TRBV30	TGTGCCGGATCGCTGGGACAGAACACAGATACGCAGTATTTT	CAGSLGQNTDTQYF
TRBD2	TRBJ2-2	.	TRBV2	TGTGCCAGCAGTGAACGCGGCCCCGGGACTAGCGCCACCGGGGAGCTGTTTTTT	CASSERGPGTSATGELFF
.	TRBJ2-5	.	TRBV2	TGTGCCAGCAAAAGGGGTGAGCAAGAGACCCAGTACTTC	CASKRGEQETQYF
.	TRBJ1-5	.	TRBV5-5	TGTGCCAGCAGCCCCGGTATCTTGTCGTTAAATCAGCCCCAGCATTTT	CASSPGILSLNQPQHF